What follows is one TCR beta chain and its context. Germline values: CDR1 SGHTA, CDR2 FQGNSA. V shed 3 bases, J shed 7 bases, and the junction held 13 bases outside the gene matches. This CDR3 is 16 amino acids long. Assignment of participants to cohorts was predicated upon participant-reported clinical history. Each recovered donor of Cohort 3 presented with two negative PCRs, clearance, or symptom resolution. The assay was immunoSEQ multiplex PCR, and TCRdb's table has in-frame clones only and misses some. Here the sample spans more than 450,000 clones, about nine tenths being singletons. This sample was included in a study of blood T cell repertoires in COVID-19. About the research overall: From T cells, B-cell-depleted T cells, or PBMCs came the material, which was cDNA or gDNA.

The sequenced sample was PBMCs or T cells enriched from blood (not recorded which). The rearrangement uses TRBV7-2 and TRBJ2-5, with TRBD2 matching 8 bases. The receptor was derived from a woman aged 18-30 years who had recovered from COVID-19. CDR3 DNA sequence: TGTGCCAGCAGCTTGTACGCGAGCGGGGCGGGGGGGACCCAGTACTTC. The encoded protein is CASSLYASGAGGTQYF.